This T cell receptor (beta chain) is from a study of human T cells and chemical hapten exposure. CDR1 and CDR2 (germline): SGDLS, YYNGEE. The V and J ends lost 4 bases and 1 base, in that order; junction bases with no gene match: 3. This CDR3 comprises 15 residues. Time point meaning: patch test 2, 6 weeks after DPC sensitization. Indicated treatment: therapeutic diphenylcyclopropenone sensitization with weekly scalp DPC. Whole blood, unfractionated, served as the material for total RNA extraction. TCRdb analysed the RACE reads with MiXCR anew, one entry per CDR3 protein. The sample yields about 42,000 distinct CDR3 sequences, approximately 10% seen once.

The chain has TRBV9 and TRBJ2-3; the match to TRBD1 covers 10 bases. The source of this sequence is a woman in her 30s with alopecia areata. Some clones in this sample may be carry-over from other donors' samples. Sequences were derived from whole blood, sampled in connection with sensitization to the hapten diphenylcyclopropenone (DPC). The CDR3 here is CASSLGTGGTDTQYF. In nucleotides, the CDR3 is TGTGCCAGCAGCCTCGGGACAGGGGGCACAGATACGCAGTATTTT.